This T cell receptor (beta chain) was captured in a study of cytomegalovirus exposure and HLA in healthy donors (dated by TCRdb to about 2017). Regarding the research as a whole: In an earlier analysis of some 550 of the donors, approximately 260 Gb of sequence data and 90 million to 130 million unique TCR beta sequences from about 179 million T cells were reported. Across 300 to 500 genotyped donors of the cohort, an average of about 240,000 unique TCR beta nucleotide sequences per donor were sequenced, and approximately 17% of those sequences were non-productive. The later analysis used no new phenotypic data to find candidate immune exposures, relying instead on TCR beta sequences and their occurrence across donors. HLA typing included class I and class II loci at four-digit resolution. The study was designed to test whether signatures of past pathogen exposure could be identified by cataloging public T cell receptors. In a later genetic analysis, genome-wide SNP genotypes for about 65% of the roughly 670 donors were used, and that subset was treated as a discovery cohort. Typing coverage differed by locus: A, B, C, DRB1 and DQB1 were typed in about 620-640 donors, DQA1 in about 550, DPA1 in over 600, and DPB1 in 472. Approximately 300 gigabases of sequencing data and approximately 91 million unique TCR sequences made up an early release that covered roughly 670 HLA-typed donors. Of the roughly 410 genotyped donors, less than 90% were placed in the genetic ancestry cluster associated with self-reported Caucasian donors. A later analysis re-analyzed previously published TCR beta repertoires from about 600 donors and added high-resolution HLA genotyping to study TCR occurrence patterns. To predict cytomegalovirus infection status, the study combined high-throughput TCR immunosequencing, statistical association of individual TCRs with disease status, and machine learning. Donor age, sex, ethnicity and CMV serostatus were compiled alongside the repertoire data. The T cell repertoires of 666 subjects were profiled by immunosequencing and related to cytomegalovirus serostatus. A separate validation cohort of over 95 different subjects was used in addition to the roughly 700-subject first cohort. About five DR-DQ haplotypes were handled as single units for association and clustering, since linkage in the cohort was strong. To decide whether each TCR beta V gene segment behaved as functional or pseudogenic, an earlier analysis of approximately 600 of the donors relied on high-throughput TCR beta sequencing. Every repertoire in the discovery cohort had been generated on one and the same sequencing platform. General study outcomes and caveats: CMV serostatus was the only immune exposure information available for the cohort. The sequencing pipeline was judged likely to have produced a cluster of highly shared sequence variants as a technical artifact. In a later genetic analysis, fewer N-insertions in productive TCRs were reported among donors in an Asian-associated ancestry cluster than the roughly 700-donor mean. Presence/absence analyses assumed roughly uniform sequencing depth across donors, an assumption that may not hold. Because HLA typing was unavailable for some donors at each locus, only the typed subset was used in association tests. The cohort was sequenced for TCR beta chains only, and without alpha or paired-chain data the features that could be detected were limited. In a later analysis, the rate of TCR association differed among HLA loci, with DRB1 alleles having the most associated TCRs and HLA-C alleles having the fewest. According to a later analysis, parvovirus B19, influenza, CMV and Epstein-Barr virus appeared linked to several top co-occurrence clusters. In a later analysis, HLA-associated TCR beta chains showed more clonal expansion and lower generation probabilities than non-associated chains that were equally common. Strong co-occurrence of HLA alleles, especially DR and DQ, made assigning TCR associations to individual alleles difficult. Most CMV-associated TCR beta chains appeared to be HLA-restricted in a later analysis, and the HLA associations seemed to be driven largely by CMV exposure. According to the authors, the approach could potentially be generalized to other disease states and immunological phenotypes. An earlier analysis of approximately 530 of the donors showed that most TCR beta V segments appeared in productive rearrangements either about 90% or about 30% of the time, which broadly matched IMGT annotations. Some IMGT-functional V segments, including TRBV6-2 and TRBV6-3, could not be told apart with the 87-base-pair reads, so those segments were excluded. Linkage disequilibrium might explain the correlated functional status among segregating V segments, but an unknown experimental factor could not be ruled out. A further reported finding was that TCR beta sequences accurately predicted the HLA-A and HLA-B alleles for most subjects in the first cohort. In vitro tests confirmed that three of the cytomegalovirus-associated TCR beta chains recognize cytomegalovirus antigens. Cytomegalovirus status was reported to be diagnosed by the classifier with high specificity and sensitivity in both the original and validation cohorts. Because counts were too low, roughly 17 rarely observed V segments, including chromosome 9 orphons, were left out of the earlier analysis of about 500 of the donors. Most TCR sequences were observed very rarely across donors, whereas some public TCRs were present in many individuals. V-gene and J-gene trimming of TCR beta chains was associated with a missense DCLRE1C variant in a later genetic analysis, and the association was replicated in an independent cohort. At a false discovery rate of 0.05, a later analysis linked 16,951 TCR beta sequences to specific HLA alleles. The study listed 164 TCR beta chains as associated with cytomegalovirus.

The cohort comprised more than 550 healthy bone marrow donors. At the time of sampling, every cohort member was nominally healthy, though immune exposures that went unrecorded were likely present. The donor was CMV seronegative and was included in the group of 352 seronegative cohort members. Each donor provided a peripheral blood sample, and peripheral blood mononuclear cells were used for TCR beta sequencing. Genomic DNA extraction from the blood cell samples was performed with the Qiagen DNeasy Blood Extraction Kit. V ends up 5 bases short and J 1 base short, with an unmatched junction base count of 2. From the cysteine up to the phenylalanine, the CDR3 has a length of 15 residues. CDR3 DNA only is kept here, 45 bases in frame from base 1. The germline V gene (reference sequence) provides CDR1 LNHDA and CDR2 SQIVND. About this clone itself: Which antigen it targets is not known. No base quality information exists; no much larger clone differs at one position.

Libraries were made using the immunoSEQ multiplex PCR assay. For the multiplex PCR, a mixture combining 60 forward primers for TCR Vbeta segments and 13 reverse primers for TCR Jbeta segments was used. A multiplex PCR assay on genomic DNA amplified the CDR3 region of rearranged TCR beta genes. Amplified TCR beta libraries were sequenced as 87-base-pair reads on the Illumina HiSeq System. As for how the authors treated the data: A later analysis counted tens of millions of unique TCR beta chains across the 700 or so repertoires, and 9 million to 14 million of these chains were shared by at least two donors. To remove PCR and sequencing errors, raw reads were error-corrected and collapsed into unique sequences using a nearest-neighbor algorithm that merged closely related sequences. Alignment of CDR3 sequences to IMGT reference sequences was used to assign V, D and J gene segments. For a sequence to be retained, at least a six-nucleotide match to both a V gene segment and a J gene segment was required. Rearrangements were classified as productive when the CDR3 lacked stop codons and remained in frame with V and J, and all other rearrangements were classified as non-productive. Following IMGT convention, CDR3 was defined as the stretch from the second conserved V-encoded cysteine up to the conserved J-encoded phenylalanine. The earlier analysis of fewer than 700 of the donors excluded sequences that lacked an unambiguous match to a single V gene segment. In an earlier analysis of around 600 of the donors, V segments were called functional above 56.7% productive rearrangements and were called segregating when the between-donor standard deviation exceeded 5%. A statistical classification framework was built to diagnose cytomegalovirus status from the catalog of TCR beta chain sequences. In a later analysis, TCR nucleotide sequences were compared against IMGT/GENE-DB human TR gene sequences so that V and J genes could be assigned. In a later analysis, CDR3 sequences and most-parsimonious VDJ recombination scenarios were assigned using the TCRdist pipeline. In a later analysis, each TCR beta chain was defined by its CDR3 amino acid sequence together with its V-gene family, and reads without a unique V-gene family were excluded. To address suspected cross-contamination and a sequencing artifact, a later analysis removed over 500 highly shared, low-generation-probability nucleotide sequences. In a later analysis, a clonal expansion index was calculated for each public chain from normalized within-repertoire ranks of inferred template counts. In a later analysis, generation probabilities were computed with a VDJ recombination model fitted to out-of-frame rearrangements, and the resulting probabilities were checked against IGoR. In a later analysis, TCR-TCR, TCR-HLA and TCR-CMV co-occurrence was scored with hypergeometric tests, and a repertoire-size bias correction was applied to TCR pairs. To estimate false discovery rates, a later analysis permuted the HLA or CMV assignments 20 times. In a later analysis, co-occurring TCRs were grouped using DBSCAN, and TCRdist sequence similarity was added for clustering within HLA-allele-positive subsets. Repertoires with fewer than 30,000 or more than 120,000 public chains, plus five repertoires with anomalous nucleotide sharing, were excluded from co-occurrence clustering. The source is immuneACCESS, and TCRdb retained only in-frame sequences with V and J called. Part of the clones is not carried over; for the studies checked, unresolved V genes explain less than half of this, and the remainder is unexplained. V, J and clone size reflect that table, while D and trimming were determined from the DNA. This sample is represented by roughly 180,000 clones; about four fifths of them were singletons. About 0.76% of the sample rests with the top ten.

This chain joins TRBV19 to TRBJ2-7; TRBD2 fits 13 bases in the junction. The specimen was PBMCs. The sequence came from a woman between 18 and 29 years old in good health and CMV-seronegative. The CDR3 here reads CASSGLAGVSYEQYF. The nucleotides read TGTGCCAGTAGTGGACTAGCGGGAGTATCCTACGAGCAGTACTTC.